The 31 T cell receptor beta chains below all came from one sample that was sequenced in a study of early T cells in non-severe SARS-CoV-2 infection. Using its own MiXCR run on the 5' RACE reads, TCRdb lists one record per CDR3 protein. The table shows about 48,000 distinct CDR3 sequences, with about 7.4% occurring only once. Sequencing was done on a sample of whole blood. The receptors were sampled from an adult who was a healthcare worker with PCR-confirmed SARS-CoV-2 infection or an uninfected control (not recorded which).

The chain uses TRBV15 and TRBJ1-6; D is possibly TRBD1 (5 bases). The CDR3 has 14 residues. Trimming shortened V by 5 bases and J by 7 bases, and 12 bases separated the two germline ends. Per the germline V gene, CDR1 is LNHNV and CDR2 is YYDKDF (reference sequence). CDR3 nucleotide sequence: TGTGCCACCAGCGGGGACGTCGCAAATTCACCCCTCCACTTT. Its protein is CATSGDVANSPLHF.

The genes are TRBV6-1 and TRBJ2-1; D is unresolved. The V end was cut by 4 bases, the J end by 6 bases, with 7 bases between. The germline gives CDR1 MNHNS, CDR2 SASEGT. The length of the CDR3 is 12 residues. The CDR3 DNA reads TGTGCCAGCAGTGCACAGATCAATGAGCAGTTCTTC. It specifies CASSAQINEQFF.

In this sample, this clonotype turned up many times. V gene TRBV10-3 combines with J gene TRBJ1-4, with 8 positions matching TRBD1. V gave up 0 bases and J gave up 7 bases; unmatched junction bases: 10. Per the germline V gene, CDR1 is ENHRY and CDR2 is SYGVKD. The CDR3 covers 17 residues. The CDR3 spells CAISESVPGGRGEKLFF. The DNA of the CDR3 is TGTGCCATCAGTGAGTCGGTCCCAGGGGGCCGTGGTGAAAAACTGTTTTTT.

This clonotype was detected ten times or more. V is TRBV9 and J is TRBJ1-2; D remains unclear. This CDR3 spans 17 amino acids. The germline CDR1 and CDR2 sequences are SGDLS and YYNGEE. The V gene lost 0 bases and the J gene lost 0 bases, with 15 bases spanning the gap. CDR3 protein: CASSVARDRAANYGYTF. The CDR3 coding sequence is TGTGCCAGCAGCGTAGCTCGAGACCGCGCAGCTAACTATGGCTACACCTTC.

This clonotype was recorded at least ten times. V usage is TRBV12-3 or TRBV12-4 and J usage is TRBJ1-1, with D maybe TRBD1 (6 bases). The CDR3 loop spans 14 amino acids. V was cut by 5 bases and J by 1 base, with 11 bases left in between. The CDR3 loop reads CASSDDRPNTEAFF. The CDR3 DNA sequence: TGTGCCAGCAGTGACGACAGGCCGAACACTGAAGCTTTCTTT.

This sequence joins TRBV7-8 and TRBJ1-1; weak D call: TRBD1 (6 bases). V was trimmed by 1 base and J by 4 bases, leaving 22 bases between them. This CDR3 contains 18 residues. Germline V gives CDR1 SGHVS, CDR2 FQNEAQ. CDR3 coding DNA: TGTGCCAGCAGCTTAGAGACAGGAGCCCGGAACATATTCACTGAAGCTTTCTTT. Its translation: CASSLETGARNIFTEAFF.

The sample holds many counts of this clonotype. The chain carries TRBV24-1 and TRBJ2-7; tentatively, D is TRBD1 or TRBD2 (5 bases each). V dropped 1 base and J dropped 5 bases, with 8 bases sitting between them. The CDR3 is made up of 13 amino acids. From germline, CDR1 is KGHDR and CDR2 SFDVKD. CDR3: CATSDLMGDEQYF. The DNA for the CDR3 is TGTGCCACCAGTGATTTAATGGGGGACGAGCAGTACTTC.

This clonotype was seen repeatedly, ten times or more. The rearrangement uses TRBV12-3 or TRBV12-4 and TRBJ1-5; the D is unclear. Trimming stripped 3 bases from V and 2 bases from J, with 8 bases between. The CDR3 consists of 14 residues. CDR3: CASSFGRGNQPQHF. The CDR3 DNA sequence: TGTGCCAGCAGTTTTGGTCGTGGCAATCAGCCCCAGCATTTT.

In this sample, this clonotype turned up many times. This rearrangement joins TRBV29-1 to TRBJ1-1, with 7 bases that match TRBD1. CDR3 length: 13 residues. Trimming at V came to 4 bases and at J to 1 base, leaving 3 bases not matched to a gene. CDR1 is SQVTM, CDR2 ANQGSEA, per germline. Here the CDR3 DNA reads TGCAGCGTTGCGACAGGGACGAACACTGAAGCTTTCTTT. Translating it yields CSVATGTNTEAFF. Full variable domain (remainder filled in from reference TRBV29-1 and TRBJ1-1): SAVISQKPSRDICQRGTSLTIQCQVDSQVTMMFWYRQQPGQSLTLIATANQGSEATYESGFVIDKFPISRPNLTFSTLTVSNMSPEDSSIYLCSVATGTNTEAFFGQGTRLTVV.

This clonotype was counted at least ten times. The chain carries TRBV20-1 and TRBJ1-6; TRBD1 is a possible D gene (6 bases). V lost 0 bases and J lost 8, with 14 bases in between. The germline V gene has CDR1 DFQATT and CDR2 SNEGSKA (reference sequence). CDR3 size: 15 residues. DNA of the CDR3: TGCAGTGCTAGAGACTCCAGGGGTCCCTATTCACCCCTCCACTTT. Translating it yields CSARDSRGPYSPLHF.

At least ten counts were recorded for this clonotype. CDR3 coding DNA: TGTGCCAGCCGTACAGGGGGCACTGAAGCTTTCTTT. Translation: CASRTGGTEAFF. J is TRBJ1-1 and V is TRBV6-2 or TRBV6-3; TRBD1 aligns across 8 bases. CDR3 length: 12 residues. V lost 8 bases and J lost 4; bases outside the gene matches: 3. Germline CDR1 and CDR2: MNHEY and SVGEGT.

This clonotype was counted at least ten times. This chain joins TRBV9 and TRBJ2-3, with 7 bases fitting TRBD1. The CDR3 extends over 18 amino acids. V gave up 0 bases and J gave up 0 bases; unmatched junction bases: 10. Germline values: CDR1 SGDLS, CDR2 YYNGEE. In DNA form, the CDR3 reads TGTGCCAGCAGCGTAGTCCCCGGGACAGCGTGGAGCACAGATACGCAGTATTTT. Translation: CASSVVPGTAWSTDTQYF. The entire variable domain, with the rest obtained from reference TRBV9 and TRBJ2-3, is as follows: DSGVTQTPKHLITATGQRVTLRCSPRSGDLSVYWYQQSLDQGLQFLIQYYNGEERAKGNILERFSAQQFPDLHSELNLSSLELGDSALYFCASSVVPGTAWSTDTQYFGPGTRLTVL.

The V and J genes are TRBV30 and TRBJ1-5, with a weak D call TRBD1 (5 bases). This CDR3 contains 16 residues. Germline CDR1 GTSNPN, CDR2 SVGIG (reference sequence). Trimming removed 3 bases at V and 2 bases at J, with 17 bases between. The CDR3 coding sequence is TGTGCCTGGAGCGCCGCGAGGGGAGAGCGCAATCAGCCCCAGCATTTT. Protein: CAWSAARGERNQPQHF.

This clonotype was recorded many times. The rearrangement joins TRBV2 to TRBJ2-1; D may correspond to TRBD1 or TRBD2 (5 bases each). Germline CDR1 reads SNHLY; CDR2 reads FYNNEI. V gave up 2 bases and J gave up 4 bases, with 18 bases separating them. This CDR3 has 17 amino acids. CDR3 loop: CASSELGDGQRYNEQFF. The CDR3 DNA follows: TGTGCCAGCAGTGAATTGGGGGACGGACAACGATACAATGAGCAGTTCTTC.

The table lists this clonotype with a few counts. This chain links TRBV9 with TRBJ2-7; either TRBD1 or TRBD2 may supply D (5 bases each). Germline CDR1 is SGDLS and CDR2 is YYNGEE. This CDR3 has 15 amino acids. V was trimmed by 2 bases and J by 0 bases, leaving 12 bases between them. CDR3 nucleotides: TGTGCCAGCAGCGTGGGACCCGGTCCCTCCTACGAGCAGTACTTC. Protein product: CASSVGPGPSYEQYF.

At least ten counts were recorded for this clonotype. The chain has TRBV10-3 and TRBJ2-3; 7 nucleotides match TRBD1. V was clipped by 0 bases and J by 5 bases; unmatched bases: 8. From germline, CDR1 is ENHRY and CDR2 SYGVKD. This CDR3 region has 16 residues. CDR3 amino acids: CAISESGRGFGDTQYF. In DNA, the CDR3 is TGTGCCATCAGTGAGTCCGGCAGGGGGTTTGGAGATACGCAGTATTTT.

This clonotype was counted many times. V is TRBV4-3 and J is TRBJ1-4; unclear D gene. V shed 1 base and J shed 4 bases, with 7 bases lying between them. The length of the CDR3 is 14 residues. The germline V gene has CDR1 LGHNA and CDR2 YSLEER. CDR3 nucleotide sequence: TGCGCCAGCAGCCAAGGGCATGATAATGAAAAACTGTTTTTT. Protein: CASSQGHDNEKLFF.

As concerns this clonotype: A read error may be the cause here, since a much bigger clone is one base away. J is TRBJ1-1 and V is TRBV6-2 or TRBV6-3; no clear D. CDR1 and CDR2 (germline): MNHEY, SVGEGT. The CDR3 is 14 amino acids. CDR3 coding DNA: TGTGTCAGCCAGTTACAACTGCTGAACACTGAAGCTTTCTTT. This sequence encodes CVSQLQLLNTEAFF.

This rearrangement joins TRBV11-3 to TRBJ2-1; weak D call: TRBD2 (7 bases). The CDR3 loop spans 14 amino acids. Germline CDR1 SGHNT, CDR2 YENEEA. V lost 3 bases to trimming and J lost 8 bases, with 14 bases between them. The CDR3 loop reads CASSFSGGTDEQFF. The CDR3 nucleotides are TGTGCCAGCAGCTTTTCGGGGGGCACCGATGAGCAGTTCTTC.

V is TRBV6-1 and J is TRBJ1-6; D may be TRBD1 (5 bases). Germline-derived CDR1 and CDR2 are MNHNS and SASEGT. This CDR3 is built from 14 residues. V shed 6 bases and J shed 7 bases, with 13 bases lying between them. Here the CDR3 reads CASRIGTRNSPLHF. The CDR3 DNA is TGTGCCAGCAGGATAGGGACTAGGAATTCACCCCTCCACTTT.

This clonotype was seen a few times. The chain carries TRBV7-3 and TRBJ2-3, with TRBD1 identical over 8 bases. The CDR3 spans 15 residues. Germline V lookup: CDR1 SGHTA, CDR2 FQGTGA. V was pared by 0 bases and J by 3 bases, with 2 bases of the junction left unmatched. CDR3 DNA sequence: TGTGCCAGCAGCTTAACTGGACAGGGTACAGATACGCAGTATTTT. Translation gives CASSLTGQGTDTQYF.

The chain has TRBV12-3 or TRBV12-4 and TRBJ2-7, with D hard to call. CDR3 length: 12 amino acids. The V and J ends lost 7 bases and 4 bases respectively, with 11 bases between them. Here the CDR3 reads CASTGDLYEQYF. In DNA form, the CDR3 reads TGTGCCAGCACCGGCGACCTATACGAGCAGTACTTC.

This clonotype came up many times. The CDR3 spells CASSKENTQYF. The CDR3 DNA follows: TGTGCCAGCAGCAAGGAGAATACGCAGTATTTT. The chain uses TRBV13 and TRBJ2-3; no reliable D call. This CDR3 spans 11 amino acids. Deletions cut 5 bases from V and 7 bases from J, with 7 bases between. Germline-derived CDR1 and CDR2 are PRHDT and FYEKMQ (reference sequence). The whole variable domain, remainder taken from reference TRBV13 and TRBJ2-3, is AAGVIQSPRHLIKEKRETATLKCYPIPRHDTVYWYQQGPGQDPQFLISFYEKMQSDKGSIPDRFSAQQFSDYHSELNMSSLELGDSALYFCASSKENTQYFGPGTRLTVL.

This clonotype has at least ten counts. The V and J genes are TRBV20-1 and TRBJ2-1; TRBD1 aligns across 11 bases. The V gene's germline CDR1 is DFQATT and CDR2 SNEGSKA (reference sequence). V lost 5 bases and J lost 8; bases outside the gene matches: 5. The CDR3 has 13 amino acids. CDR3 sequence: CSAPRDRGDEQFF. Here the CDR3 DNA reads TGCAGTGCTCCCAGGGACAGGGGGGATGAGCAGTTCTTC.

This clonotype was observed many times. This chain uses TRBV29-1 with TRBJ2-7, with 8 bases identical to TRBD1. Germline values: CDR1 SQVTM, CDR2 ANQGSEA. The CDR3 consists of 15 residues. Unmatched junction bases numbered 6, after V lost 0 bases and J lost 2 bases. The CDR3 DNA reads TGCAGCGTTGAAGATCCGACAGGGGAGGCCTACGAGCAGTACTTC. Translation: CSVEDPTGEAYEQYF.

The J gene is TRBJ2-7, the V gene TRBV11-2; TRBD1 or TRBD2 may be the D gene (5 bases each). Germline V gene data show CDR1 as SGHAT and CDR2 as FQNNGV. The V and J ends lost 1 base and 1 base respectively, with 11 bases between them. The CDR3 runs to 15 residues. CDR3 residues: CASSLGGARSYEQYF. For the CDR3, the DNA is TGTGCCAGCAGCTTAGGAGGGGCAAGGTCCTACGAGCAGTACTTC.

The V gene is TRBV30, the J gene TRBJ1-1; D is uncertain. V was clipped by 2 bases and J by 2 bases, with 6 bases between them. The CDR3 length is 12 residues. The germline CDR1 and CDR2 sequences are GTSNPN and SVGIG (reference sequence). The DNA for the CDR3 is TGTGCCTGGAGTTGGGGAAACACTGAAGCTTTCTTT. Its translation is CAWSWGNTEAFF. The full variable domain, in which reference TRBV30 and TRBJ1-1 provide the parts outside the CDR3, is SQTIHQWPATLVQPVGSPLSLECTVEGTSNPNLYWYRQAAGRGLQLLFYSVGIGQISSEVPQNLSASRPQDRQFILSSKKLLLSDSGFYLCAWSWGNTEAFFGQGTRLTVV.

At least ten counts were recorded for this clonotype. The chain carries TRBV29-1 and TRBJ1-5, with D possibly TRBD1 on 5 matching bases. The CDR3 runs to 14 residues. Germline V CDR1 and CDR2: SQVTM, ANQGSEA. Deletions cut 7 bases from V and 3 bases from J, with 16 bases between. In DNA, the CDR3 is TGCAGCGCCGGGGACCCCGGTATCAATCAGCCCCAGCATTTT. This encodes CSAGDPGINQPQHF.

This clonotype has at least ten counts. This sequence joins TRBV6-2 or TRBV6-3 and TRBJ2-5; 7 bases align to TRBD2. Germline CDR1 reads MNHEY; CDR2 reads SVGEGT. Germline trimming cut 2 bases from V and 4 bases from J; bases unmatched to any gene: 7. CDR3 length: 15 amino acids. The CDR3 region has the DNA TGTGCCAGCAGTTACGCAGGACTAGAAGGAGAGACCCAGTACTTC. Residues: CASSYAGLEGETQYF.

With regard to this clonotype: Germline and junction disagree at one end, which may indicate a read error. DNA for the CDR3: TGTGCCCGGAGTGTACAAGGAAAAGCTTTCTTT. Translating gives CARSVQGKAFF. The V and J genes are TRBV30 and TRBJ1-1; no definite D call. The CDR3 covers 11 residues. From germline, CDR1 is GTSNPN and CDR2 SVGIG (reference sequence). Filled out from reference TRBV30 and TRBJ1-1, the complete variable domain reads SQTIHQWPATLVQPVGSPLSLECTVEGTSNPNLYWYRQAAGRGLQLLFYSVGIGQISSEVPQNLSASRPQDRQFILSSKKLLLSDSGFYLCARSVQGKAFFGQGTRLTVV.

This clonotype was observed at least ten times. The rearrangement links TRBV12-3 or TRBV12-4 to TRBJ2-1; 9 bases are shared with TRBD1. The CDR3 contains 14 residues. The junction had 10 bases not matched to a gene; V was cut back by 7 bases and J by 9 bases. The DNA for the CDR3 is TGTGCCAGCACCCCGGGGACAGGGATTTCTGAGCAGTTCTTC. The encoded protein is CASTPGTGISEQFF.